The 29 T cell receptor beta chains given below trace back to one sample, sequenced in a study of blood T cell repertoires in COVID-19. Assay used: immunoSEQ multiplex PCR; TCRdb lists only in-frame clones, some missing. The table lists about 340,000 clones, about four fifths of them singletons. Sequencing was performed on peripheral blood. These receptors originate from a man between 25 and 39 years old with active or convalescent COVID-19.

The chain carries TRBV5-1 and TRBJ2-2, with TRBD2 as a possible D gene (5 bases). The V and J ends lost 0 bases and 0 bases respectively, with 12 bases between them. Germline loops: CDR1 SGHRS, CDR2 YFSETQ. The CDR3 sequence is 17 residues long. CDR3 sequence reads: CASSLAYGAANTGELFF. The CDR3 nucleotides read TGCGCCAGCAGCTTGGCCTATGGAGCGGCGAACACCGGGGAGCTGTTTTTT. Drawing the rest from reference TRBV5-1 and TRBJ2-2, the complete variable domain is KAGVTQTPRYLIKTRGQQVTLSCSPISGHRSVSWYQQTPGQGLQFLFEYFSETQRNKGNFPGRFSGRQFSNSRSEMNVSTLELGDSALYLCASSLAYGAANTGELFFGEGSRLTVL.

Ten or more counts support this clone. The rearrangement links TRBV29-1 to TRBJ1-5; D is unclear. V was shortened by 4 bases and J by 3 bases, with 7 bases between the two germline ends. Per germline, CDR1 SQVTM and CDR2 ANQGSEA. The CDR3 covers 12 residues. The CDR3 here is CSVGQYNQPQHF. The CDR3 DNA reads as TGCAGCGTTGGGCAGTACAATCAGCCCCAGCATTTT.

This clone was found a few times. The chain uses TRBV5-5 and TRBJ2-1, with 10 bases matching TRBD2. Trimming cost V 0 bases and J 3 bases; bases outside gene matches: 0. The CDR3 consists of 15 residues. Germline lookup yields CDR1 SGHKS and CDR2 YYEKEE (reference sequence). CDR3 in amino acids: CASSLVAGGYNEQFF. The CDR3 region has the DNA TGTGCCAGCAGCTTGGTAGCGGGGGGCTACAATGAGCAGTTCTTC.

The rearrangement uses TRBV12-3 or TRBV12-4 and TRBJ1-6; D is uncertain. V shed 5 bases and J shed 9 bases, with 11 bases lying between them. The CDR3 has 13 residues. The CDR3 region has the DNA TGTGCCAGCAGTCCAGAGAGGATTTCACCCCTCCACTTT. It encodes CASSPERISPLHF.

The J gene is TRBJ1-2, the V gene TRBV7-9, with D uncertain. The germline V gene has CDR1 SEHNR and CDR2 FQNEAQ (reference sequence). With 1 base removed from V and 4 bases from J, the gap between germline ends came to 22 bases. This CDR3 has 18 residues. Written as DNA, the CDR3 is TGTGCCAGCAGCTTAGGTAGAGGCGGAGCGAACCACCCCTATGGCTACACCTTC. This translates into CASSLGRGGANHPYGYTF. The complete variable domain, with remaining parts taken from reference TRBV7-9 and TRBJ1-2, reads DTGVSQNPRHKITKRGQNVTFRCDPISEHNRLYWYRQTLGQGPEFLTYFQNEAQLEKSRLLSDRFSAERPKGSFSTLEIQRTEQGDSAMYLCASSLGRGGANHPYGYTFGSGTRLTVV.

The V call is TRBV5-1, the J call TRBJ2-7; maybe TRBD2 (5 bases). This CDR3 contains 14 residues. From germline, CDR1 is SGHRS and CDR2 YFSETQ. With 0 bases removed from V and 4 bases from J, the gap between germline ends came to 11 bases. CDR3 sequence: CASSLVGGEYEQYF. The CDR3, as DNA: TGCGCCAGCAGCTTGGTAGGAGGAGAATACGAGCAGTACTTC.

This clone was counted only a few times. The chain is built from TRBV12-3 or TRBV12-4 and TRBJ1-1; the D is unclear. The V gene lost 7 bases and the J gene lost 3 bases, with 9 bases spanning the gap. The CDR3 loop spans 12 amino acids. The chain's CDR3 is CASTTTYTEAFF. CDR3 in DNA: TGTGCCAGCACCACTACCTACACTGAAGCTTTCTTT.

The V gene is TRBV5-1, the J gene TRBJ2-1; 10 bases match TRBD2. CDR3 length equals 15 residues. V lost 4 bases and J lost 4; bases outside the gene matches: 5. Germline V CDR1 and CDR2: SGHRS, YFSETQ. The CDR3 spells CASSGGTSVYNEQFF. DNA for the CDR3: TGCGCCAGCAGCGGGGGGACTAGCGTTTACAATGAGCAGTTCTTC.

The table lists this clone with a count of one. The V gene is TRBV20-1, the J gene TRBJ1-2; D possibly corresponds to TRBD1 (5 bases). This CDR3 spans 11 amino acids. Germline CDR1 reads DFQATT; CDR2 reads SNEGSKA (reference sequence). Trimming shortened V by 5 bases and J by 8 bases, and 12 bases separated the two germline ends. The CDR3 loop reads CSARVGEGYTF. Here the CDR3 DNA reads TGCAGTGCTCGTGTAGGGGAAGGCTACACCTTC.

This chain uses TRBV5-1 with TRBJ2-7; 13 nucleotides line up with TRBD2. Trimming cost V 3 bases and J 3 bases; bases outside gene matches: 9. CDR1 SGHRS and CDR2 YFSETQ come from the germline V gene. The CDR3 runs to 17 residues. As DNA, the CDR3 is TGCGCCAGCAGCTCAGCCGGGACTAGCGGGATGCGCTACGAGCAGTACTTC. This gives the protein CASSSAGTSGMRYEQYF.

The chain employs TRBV6-6 and TRBJ1-2; 10 positions agree with TRBD1. This CDR3 is 16 amino acids long. Germline lookup yields CDR1 MNHNY and CDR2 SVGAGI (reference sequence). Trimming removed 2 bases from V and 4 bases from J; junction bases left unmatched: 7. DNA of the CDR3: TGTGCCAGCAGTTACGCCCTCCGGGACAGGGGCTATGGCTACACCTTC. Amino acids: CASSYALRDRGYGYTF.

The chain has TRBV10-3 and TRBJ1-2; D not certain. Looked up from germline, CDR1 is ENHRY and CDR2 is SYGVKD. The CDR3 spans 15 residues. Trimming shortened V by 6 bases and J by 6 bases, and 20 bases separated the two germline ends. The CDR3 DNA is TGTGCCATCAGCACGATAGAGACATCAGGCGATGGCTACACCTTC. Translation: CAISTIETSGDGYTF.

The chain links TRBV5-4 to TRBJ2-3; 8 bases are a match to TRBD2. J gave up 2 bases and V 4 bases, and 9 bases lay outside the gene matches. The germline V gene has CDR1 SGHNT and CDR2 YYREEE (reference sequence). The CDR3 loop spans 16 amino acids. CDR3 amino acids: CASSQPGGRDTDTQYF. The CDR3 nucleotides are TGTGCCAGCAGCCAACCGGGGGGGCGGGACACAGATACGCAGTATTTT.

The J gene is TRBJ2-7, the V gene TRBV6-2 or TRBV6-3, with D perhaps matching TRBD1 (6 bases). Per germline, CDR1 MNHEY and CDR2 SVGEGT. The CDR3 has 13 amino acids. Trimming cost V 5 bases and J 3 bases, with 11 bases left between them. The CDR3 is CASSTGWGYEQYF. The DNA for the CDR3 is TGTGCCAGCAGTACAGGGTGGGGCTACGAGCAGTACTTC.

V and J are TRBV4-1 and TRBJ1-6; D is perhaps TRBD1 (5 bases). Germline CDR1 MGHRA, CDR2 YSYEKL. Trimming removed 0 bases from V and 10 bases from J, with 13 bases in between. The CDR3 contains 15 residues. The CDR3 loop is CASSQDRAGFSPLHF. CDR3 DNA: TGCGCCAGCAGCCAAGATCGGGCAGGGTTCTCACCCCTCCACTTT.

The chain is built from TRBV7-2 and TRBJ1-1; maybe TRBD1 (5 bases). From germline, CDR1 is SGHTA and CDR2 FQGNSA. The CDR3 runs 16 residues. Trimming cost V 2 bases and J 4 bases, with 17 bases left between them. The CDR3 loop reads CASSLKVLGGVTEAFF. The CDR3 nucleotides are TGTGCCAGCAGCTTAAAGGTCCTCGGAGGGGTCACTGAAGCTTTCTTT.

The rearrangement joins TRBV13 to TRBJ2-2; no firm D call. V gave up 5 bases and J gave up 0 bases, with 10 bases separating them. Germline CDR1 PRHDT, CDR2 FYEKMQ (reference sequence). This CDR3 contains 15 residues. CDR3 in amino acids: CASSLLLTNTGELFF. As DNA, the CDR3 is TGTGCCAGCAGCCTACTCCTGACGAACACCGGGGAGCTGTTTTTT.

The V gene is TRBV11-2, the J gene TRBJ1-2; 8 bases match TRBD1. With V trimmed by 6 bases and J by 3 bases, 12 bases remained unmatched. Germline CDR1 reads SGHAT; CDR2 reads FQNNGV. CDR3 size: 16 residues. The DNA for the CDR3 is TGTGCCAGCAGGCCGGTCAGGGGGCGCATCTACTATGGCTACACCTTC. This sequence encodes CASRPVRGRIYYGYTF.

This chain uses TRBV4-2 with TRBJ2-4, with D possibly being TRBD1 (5 bases). Trimming took off 7 bases at V and 10 bases at J, with 17 bases between the two ends. The CDR3 extends over 13 amino acids. Germline V lookup: CDR1 LGHNA, CDR2 YNFKEQ. CDR3 nucleotides: TGTGCCAGCACCTCCGGGCAGGGCGGTATTCAGTACTTC. This translates into CASTSGQGGIQYF.

This clone was detected only once. The rearrangement links TRBV14 to TRBJ2-1; D is perhaps TRBD2 (6 bases). V dropped 0 bases and J dropped 7 bases, with 13 bases sitting between them. This CDR3 region has 15 residues. Looked up from germline, CDR1 is SGHDN and CDR2 is FVKESK. DNA of the CDR3: TGTGCCAGCAGCCAAGAAGGAGGGGCCGGGAATGAGCAGTTCTTC. The encoded protein is CASSQEGGAGNEQFF.

This clone was seen just once. The chain's CDR3 is CASSSVIPGRGSYGYTF. Here the CDR3 DNA reads TGTGCCAGCAGCTCTGTTATTCCGGGACGGGGGAGCTATGGCTACACCTTC. V gene TRBV7-9 combines with J gene TRBJ1-2, with D perhaps TRBD1 (5 bases). CDR3 length equals 17 residues. Germline V gene data show CDR1 as SEHNR and CDR2 as FQNEAQ (reference sequence). Trimming left V 4 bases short and J 4 bases short, with 22 bases between.

The chain has TRBV4-2 and TRBJ2-1; D is perhaps TRBD2 (6 bases). V lost 4 bases and J 5 bases, leaving 18 bases between the germline ends. CDR3 length: 16 amino acids. The germline V gene has CDR1 LGHNA and CDR2 YNFKEQ. CDR3 in amino acids: CASSRGLAIPHNEQFF. CDR3 DNA sequence: TGTGCCAGCAGCCGGGGTCTAGCGATCCCCCACAATGAGCAGTTCTTC.

The chain links TRBV28 to TRBJ1-5; D unclear. Trimming removed 8 bases at V and 2 bases at J, with 16 bases between. The CDR3 contains 15 residues. Germline CDR1 is MDHEN and CDR2 is SYDVKM. CDR3 bases: TGTGCCAGCGGGTCAATTGGCGGGGGCAATCAGCCCCAGCATTTT. Encoded protein: CASGSIGGGNQPQHF.

The rearrangement links TRBV7-6 to TRBJ2-7, with D tentatively TRBD2 (7 bases). Deletions cut 3 bases from V and 4 bases from J, with 16 bases between. Germline CDR1 is SGHVS and CDR2 is FNYEAQ. The CDR3 loop spans 15 amino acids. The CDR3 region has the DNA TGTGCCAGCAGCTTTGCGGGGGCCCCTTCTTACGAGCAGTACTTC. Encoded protein: CASSFAGAPSYEQYF.

The V call is TRBV5-4, the J call TRBJ2-3, with 15 bases identical to TRBD2. Germline V gene lookup returns CDR1 SGHNT and CDR2 YYREEE (reference sequence). Losses at the gene ends were 4 bases for V and 3 bases for J; bases not matched to a gene: 3. This CDR3 region has 16 residues. In nucleotides, the CDR3 is TGTGCCAGCAGCCCGGGGACTAGCGGGGGGACAGATACGCAGTATTTT. Amino acid sequence: CASSPGTSGGTDTQYF.

The genes are TRBV6-5 and TRBJ1-4; TRBD1 aligns across 10 bases. J was trimmed by 8 bases and V by 6 bases; bases with no gene match: 3. Germline lookup yields CDR1 MNHEY and CDR2 SVGAGI. This CDR3 is built from 13 residues. CDR3 amino acids: CASRTGGEEKLFF. DNA for the CDR3: TGTGCCAGCAGGACAGGGGGCGAAGAAAAACTGTTTTTT.

The chain is built from TRBV6-1 and TRBJ2-1, with 12 bases fitting TRBD2. The ends lost 2 bases at V and 4 bases at J; junction bases unmatched: 0. Germline CDR1 reads MNHNS; CDR2 reads SASEGT. There are 15 residues in the CDR3. CDR3 sequence: CASSETSGGYNEQFF. For the CDR3, the DNA is TGTGCCAGCAGTGAAACTAGCGGGGGGTACAATGAGCAGTTCTTC.

The J gene is TRBJ2-3, the V gene TRBV10-3, with TRBD1 identical over 8 bases. The germline V gene has CDR1 ENHRY and CDR2 SYGVKD. V lost 8 bases to trimming and J lost 1 base; unmatched junction nucleotides: 2. The CDR3 contains 13 residues. This CDR3 reads CAILGQGTDTQYF. The CDR3 DNA sequence: TGTGCCATCCTGGGACAGGGCACAGATACGCAGTATTTT.

This clone appeared once. V and J are TRBV5-4 and TRBJ2-1; D might be TRBD2 (5 bases). The CDR3 loop spans 16 amino acids. Looked up from germline, CDR1 is SGHNT and CDR2 is YYREEE (reference sequence). Deletions cut 0 bases from V and 3 bases from J, with 13 bases between. The CDR3 DNA reads as TGTGCCAGCAGCTTGGGGTCAGGCGGGCTCTACAATGAGCAGTTCTTC. Translated, it gives CASSLGSGGLYNEQFF.